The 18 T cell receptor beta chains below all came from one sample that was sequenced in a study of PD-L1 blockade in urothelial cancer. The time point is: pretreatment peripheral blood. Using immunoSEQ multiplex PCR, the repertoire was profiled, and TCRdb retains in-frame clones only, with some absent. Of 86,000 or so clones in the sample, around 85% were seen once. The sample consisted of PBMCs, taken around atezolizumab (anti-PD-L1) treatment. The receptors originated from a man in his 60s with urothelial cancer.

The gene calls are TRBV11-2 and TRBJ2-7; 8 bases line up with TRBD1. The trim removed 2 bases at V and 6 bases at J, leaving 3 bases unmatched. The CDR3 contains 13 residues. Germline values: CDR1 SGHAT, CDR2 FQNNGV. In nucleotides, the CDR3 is TGTGCCAGCAGCTTAAACAGGGGGACCGAGCAGTACTTC. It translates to CASSLNRGTEQYF.

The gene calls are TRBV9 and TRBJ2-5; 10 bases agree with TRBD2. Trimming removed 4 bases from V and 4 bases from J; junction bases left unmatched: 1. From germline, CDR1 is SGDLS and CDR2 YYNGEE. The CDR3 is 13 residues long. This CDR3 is CASSPSGRETQYF. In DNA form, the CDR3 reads TGTGCCAGCAGCCCTAGCGGGAGAGAGACCCAGTACTTC.

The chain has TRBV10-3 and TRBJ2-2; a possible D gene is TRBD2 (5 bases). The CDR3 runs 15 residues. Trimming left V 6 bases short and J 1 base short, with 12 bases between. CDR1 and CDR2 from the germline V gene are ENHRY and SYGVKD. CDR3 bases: TGTGCCATCAGCGGGGAGACTTTGAACACCGGGGAGCTGTTTTTT. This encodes CAISGETLNTGELFF.

CDR3 region: CASSRDRYSNQPQHF. The CDR3 DNA sequence: TGTGCCAGCAGCCGAGACAGATATAGCAATCAGCCCCAGCATTTT. V is TRBV5-6 and J is TRBJ1-5, with D possibly being TRBD1 (5 bases). From germline, CDR1 is SGHDT and CDR2 YYEEEE. V gave up 4 bases and J gave up 0 bases, with 11 bases separating them. CDR3 length equals 15 residues.

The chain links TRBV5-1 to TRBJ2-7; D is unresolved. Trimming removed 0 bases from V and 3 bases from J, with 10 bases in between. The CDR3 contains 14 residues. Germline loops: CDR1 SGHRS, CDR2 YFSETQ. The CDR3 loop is CASSLGVGFYEQYF. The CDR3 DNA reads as TGCGCCAGCAGCTTGGGTGTCGGGTTCTACGAGCAGTACTTC.

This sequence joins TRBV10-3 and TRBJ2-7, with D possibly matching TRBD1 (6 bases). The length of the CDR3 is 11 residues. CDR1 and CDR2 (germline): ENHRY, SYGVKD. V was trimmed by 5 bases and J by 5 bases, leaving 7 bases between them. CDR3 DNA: TGTGCCATCAGTCCAGGGGACGAGCAGTACTTC. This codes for CAISPGDEQYF.

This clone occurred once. CDR3 bases: TGTGCCAGCTCACCACCGTTGGGACTCCGAGGGAGATACAATGAGCAGTTCTTC. As protein: CASSPPLGLRGRYNEQFF. The J gene is TRBJ2-1, the V gene TRBV18; TRBD2 might be the D (6 bases). Germline lookup yields CDR1 KGHSH and CDR2 LQKENI. The CDR3 covers 18 residues. V lost 0 bases, J lost 4 bases, and 19 bases lay in between.

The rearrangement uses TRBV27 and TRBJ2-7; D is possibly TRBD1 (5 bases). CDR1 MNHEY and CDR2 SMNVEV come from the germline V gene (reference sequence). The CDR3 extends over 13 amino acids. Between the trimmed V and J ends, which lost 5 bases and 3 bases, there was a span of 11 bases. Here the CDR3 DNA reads TGTGCCAGCAGTCCCCAGGGTAACTACGAGCAGTACTTC. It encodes CASSPQGNYEQYF.

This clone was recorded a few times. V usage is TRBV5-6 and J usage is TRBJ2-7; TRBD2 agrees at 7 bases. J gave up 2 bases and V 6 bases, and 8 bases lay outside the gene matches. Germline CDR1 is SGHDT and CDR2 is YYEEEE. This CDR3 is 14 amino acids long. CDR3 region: CASTSGTAAYEQYF. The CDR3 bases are TGTGCCAGCACCAGCGGGACCGCAGCCTACGAGCAGTACTTC. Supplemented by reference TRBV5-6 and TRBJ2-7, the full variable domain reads DAGVTQSPTHLIKTRGQQVTLRCSPKSGHDTVSWYQQALGQGPQFIFQYYEEEERQRGNFPDRFSGHQFPNYSSELNVNALLLGDSALYLCASTSGTAAYEQYFGPGTRLTVT.

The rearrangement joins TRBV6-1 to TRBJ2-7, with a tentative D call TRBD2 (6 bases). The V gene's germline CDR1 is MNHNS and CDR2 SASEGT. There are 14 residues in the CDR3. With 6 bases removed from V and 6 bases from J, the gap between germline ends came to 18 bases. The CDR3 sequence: CASRIYRDWSEQYF. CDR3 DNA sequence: TGTGCCAGCAGAATCTACCGGGACTGGTCCGAGCAGTACTTC.

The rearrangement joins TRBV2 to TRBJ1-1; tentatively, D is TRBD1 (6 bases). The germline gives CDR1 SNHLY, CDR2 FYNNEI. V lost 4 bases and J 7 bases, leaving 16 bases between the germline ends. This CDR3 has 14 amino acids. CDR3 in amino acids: CASSVGSGGVEAFF. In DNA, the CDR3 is TGTGCCAGCAGTGTCGGTTCGGGGGGCGTTGAAGCTTTCTTT.

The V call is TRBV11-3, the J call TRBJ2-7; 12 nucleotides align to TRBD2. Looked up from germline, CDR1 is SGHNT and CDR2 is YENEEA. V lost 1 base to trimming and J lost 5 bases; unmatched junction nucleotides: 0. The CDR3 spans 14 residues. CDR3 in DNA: TGTGCCAGCAGCTTAGGACTAGCGGGGGACGAGCAGTACTTC. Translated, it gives CASSLGLAGDEQYF.

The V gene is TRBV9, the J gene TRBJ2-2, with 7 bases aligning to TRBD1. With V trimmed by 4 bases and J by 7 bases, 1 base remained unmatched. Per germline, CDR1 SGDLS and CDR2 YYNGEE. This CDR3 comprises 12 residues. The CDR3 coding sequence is TGTGCCAGCAGCAGGGACAGCGGGGAGCTGTTTTTT. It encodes CASSRDSGELFF. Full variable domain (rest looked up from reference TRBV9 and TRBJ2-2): DSGVTQTPKHLITATGQRVTLRCSPRSGDLSVYWYQQSLDQGLQFLIQYYNGEERAKGNILERFSAQQFPDLHSELNLSSLELGDSALYFCASSRDSGELFFGEGSRLTVL.

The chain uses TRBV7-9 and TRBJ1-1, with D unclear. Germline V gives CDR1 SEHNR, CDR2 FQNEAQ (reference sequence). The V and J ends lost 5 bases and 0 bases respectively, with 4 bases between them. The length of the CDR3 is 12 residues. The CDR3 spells CASSIMNTEAFF. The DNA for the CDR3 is TGTGCCAGCAGCATTATGAACACTGAAGCTTTCTTT.

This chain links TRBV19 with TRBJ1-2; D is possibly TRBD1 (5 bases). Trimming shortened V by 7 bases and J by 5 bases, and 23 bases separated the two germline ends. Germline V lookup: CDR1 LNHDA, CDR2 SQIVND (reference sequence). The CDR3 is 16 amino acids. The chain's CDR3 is CASTNMGGGDWYGYTF. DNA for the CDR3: TGTGCCAGTACCAATATGGGGGGAGGGGATTGGTATGGCTACACCTTC.

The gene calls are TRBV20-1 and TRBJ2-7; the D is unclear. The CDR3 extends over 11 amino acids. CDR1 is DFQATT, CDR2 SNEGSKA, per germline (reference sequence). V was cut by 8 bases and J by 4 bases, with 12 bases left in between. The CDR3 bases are TGCAGTCTCGGTTTCTCGTACGAGCAGTACTTC. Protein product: CSLGFSYEQYF.

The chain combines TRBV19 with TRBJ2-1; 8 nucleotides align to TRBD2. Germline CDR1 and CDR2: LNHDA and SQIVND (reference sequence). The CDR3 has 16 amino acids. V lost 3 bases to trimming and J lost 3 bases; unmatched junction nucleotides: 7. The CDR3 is CASSIYGLAGYNEQFF. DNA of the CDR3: TGTGCCAGTAGTATCTACGGACTAGCCGGCTACAATGAGCAGTTCTTC.

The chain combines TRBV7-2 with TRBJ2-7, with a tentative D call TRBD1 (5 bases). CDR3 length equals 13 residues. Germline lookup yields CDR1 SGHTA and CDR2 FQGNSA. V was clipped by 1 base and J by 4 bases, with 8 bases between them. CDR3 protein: CASSLETVYEQYF. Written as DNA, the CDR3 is TGTGCCAGCAGCTTAGAGACAGTATACGAGCAGTACTTC.